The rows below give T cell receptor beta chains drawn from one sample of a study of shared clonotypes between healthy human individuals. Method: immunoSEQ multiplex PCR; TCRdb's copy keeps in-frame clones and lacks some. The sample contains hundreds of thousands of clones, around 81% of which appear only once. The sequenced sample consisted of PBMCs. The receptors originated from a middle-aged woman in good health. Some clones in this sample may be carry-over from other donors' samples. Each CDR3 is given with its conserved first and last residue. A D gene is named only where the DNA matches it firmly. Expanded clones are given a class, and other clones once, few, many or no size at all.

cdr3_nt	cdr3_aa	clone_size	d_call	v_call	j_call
TGTGCCAGTAGTCCGCCGAGAGGTCGGGAGACCCAGTACTTC	CASSPPRGRETQYF	-	-	TRBV19	TRBJ2-5
TGTGCCAGCAGCCCATCGATGGGACTAGCGGGGAACAATGAGCAGTTCTTC	CASSPSMGLAGNNEQFF	-	TRBD2	TRBV7-3	TRBJ2-1
TGTGCCAGCAGTTTTGCCGGGACAGGGTGGGCCAAAAACATTCAGTACTTC	CASSFAGTGWAKNIQYF	-	TRBD1	TRBV28	TRBJ2-4
TGTGCCAGCAGCCCATACAGGGGGCACGAGCAGTACTTC	CASSPYRGHEQYF	-	TRBD1	TRBV7-2	TRBJ2-7
TGCGCCAGCAGCTCCTCCTTGACACCTTACAATGAGCAGTTCTTC	CASSSSLTPYNEQFF	-	-	TRBV5-1	TRBJ2-1
TGCGCCAGCAGCCAAAAGGGGGTTTGGGACCAGCGCTCTGGAAACACCATATATTTT	CASSQKGVWDQRSGNTIYF	-	-	TRBV4-1	TRBJ1-3
TGTGCCAGCAGTGGGCAAAACTATGGCTACACCTTC	CASSGQNYGYTF	-	-	TRBV6-1	TRBJ1-2
TGTGCCAGCAGCCAAGTTAGGATCCCAGGAATGCAGCAGTACTTC	CASSQVRIPGMQQYF	-	-	TRBV4-2	TRBJ2-7
TGTGTCAGCGGCCTTAGCGCCATCTCCCGGTTTGAGCAGTACTTC	CVSGLSAISRFEQYF	-	-	TRBV7-2	TRBJ2-7
TGTGCCAGCAGCTCTGTACAGGGGGACTATGGCTACACCTTC	CASSSVQGDYGYTF	-	TRBD1	TRBV5-4	TRBJ1-2
TGTGCCAGCAGCCCCCTAGTAGGGGGAATGAACACTGAAGCTTTCTTT	CASSPLVGGMNTEAFF	-	-	TRBV7-9	TRBJ1-1
TGTGCCAGCAGTTCCGGGACAGGGGGCGCAAAGGGACATTTT	CASSSGTGGAKGHF	-	TRBD1	TRBV2	TRBJ1-5
TGCGCCAGCAGCCCCTCCAGGGGGCTCTCAGATACGCAGTATTTT	CASSPSRGLSDTQYF	-	TRBD1	TRBV4-3	TRBJ2-3
TGCGCCAGCGGCCGGAGTGGCCCCTACAATGAGCAGTTCTTC	CASGRSGPYNEQFF	-	-	TRBV5-1	TRBJ2-1
TGTGCCAGTAGTATAGCGCTACAGGGGCGCTACGAGCAGTACTTC	CASSIALQGRYEQYF	-	TRBD1	TRBV19	TRBJ2-7
TGCAGCGAGGGGGAAGGAGGGAACTCCGGCTACACCTTC	CSEGEGGNSGYTF	-	-	TRBV29-1	TRBJ1-2
TGTGCCAGCAGTGACAGGACACATCCCCAGCATTTT	CASSDRTHPQHF	-	-	TRBV28	TRBJ1-5
TGCGCCAGCAGCGCGGGACTAGCGGGCGAGCAGTACTTC	CASSAGLAGEQYF	-	TRBD2	TRBV5-1	TRBJ2-7
TGTGCCAGCAGCCCTGCAGGGACTTCTTCCTACGAGCAGTACTTC	CASSPAGTSSYEQYF	-	-	TRBV6-5	TRBJ2-7
TGTGCCAGCACCAAACTTAGCGGGAGCTATGAGCAGTTCTTC	CASTKLSGSYEQFF	-	TRBD2	TRBV6-1	TRBJ2-1
TGTGCCAGCAGTGGTTTTAATGAGCAGTTCTTC	CASSGFNEQFF	few	-	TRBV6-1	TRBJ2-1
TGTGCCAGCAGTCTGGGGATGACAGGGCTCGCAGATACGCAGTATTTT	CASSLGMTGLADTQYF	-	TRBD1	TRBV11-2	TRBJ2-3
TGTGCCAGTAGCCTCGGTTCGGGGGGCCTCGGCTACGAGCAGTACTTC	CASSLGSGGLGYEQYF	-	-	TRBV19	TRBJ2-7
TGTGCCAGCAGCTTAGCCGCCCCCGACATCCTCTACGAGCAGTACTTC	CASSLAAPDILYEQYF	-	-	TRBV7-2	TRBJ2-7
TGCAGCGTTGGTCTAGCGGGAGATTCAGATACGCAGTATTTT	CSVGLAGDSDTQYF	-	TRBD2	TRBV29-1	TRBJ2-3
TGTGCCAGTAGCCCCCTACAGGGTGTCGGGGAGCTGTTTTTT	CASSPLQGVGELFF	-	-	TRBV19	TRBJ2-2
TGCGCCAGCAGCTTGGAAGTAGCGGGAGCCACAGATACGCAGTATTTT	CASSLEVAGATDTQYF	-	TRBD2	TRBV5-1	TRBJ2-3
TGTGCCAGCAGCTTAGTGCGGGCTGCCACCGGGGAGCTGTTTTTT	CASSLVRAATGELFF	-	-	TRBV11-1	TRBJ2-2
TGTGCCAGCCGACCTGCAGGTCAAAAAGAGACCCAGTACTTC	CASRPAGQKETQYF	-	-	TRBV28	TRBJ2-5
TGTGCCTGGAGTCTCACCGGGCCCTCTGGGGCCAACGTCCTGACTTTC	CAWSLTGPSGANVLTF	many	-	TRBV30	TRBJ2-6
TGTGCCAGCAGCATTCTCAGGGGCGGAGAAGCTTTCTTT	CASSILRGGEAFF	many	-	TRBV7-8	TRBJ1-1
TGTGCCAGCAGACCCTCGGAGGGGGGAGGCGAGACCCAGTACTTC	CASRPSEGGGETQYF	-	-	TRBV7-9	TRBJ2-5
TGCAGCGTTGGGGCAACGGGAAGTGAAAAACTGTTTTTT	CSVGATGSEKLFF	-	-	TRBV29-1	TRBJ1-4
TGTGCCAGCAGCAAGGGACTAGCGGGAGTATCCTCCTACAATGAGCAGTTCTTC	CASSKGLAGVSSYNEQFF	-	TRBD2	TRBV9	TRBJ2-1
TGTGCCAGCACCTCGACCGCAGGCCCACCCGGGGAGCTGTTTTTT	CASTSTAGPPGELFF	-	-	TRBV27	TRBJ2-2
TGTGCCAGCAGAACTCTAGCGGGAGGCAAGGAGACCCAGTACTTC	CASRTLAGGKETQYF	-	TRBD2	TRBV2	TRBJ2-5
TGCGCCAGCAGCGCGGGACTAGCGACCGTCAATGAGCAGTTCTTC	CASSAGLATVNEQFF	-	TRBD2	TRBV5-1	TRBJ2-1
TGCGCCAGCAGCCCCTGGACTAGCGACACAGATACGCAGTATTTT	CASSPWTSDTDTQYF	-	TRBD2	TRBV5-1	TRBJ2-3
TGTGCCTGGAGTGGAGTTGGGAGCATCTACGAGCAGTACTTC	CAWSGVGSIYEQYF	-	-	TRBV30	TRBJ2-7
TGTGCCAGCAGTAGCAACAACGGCCGCAAAGAGACCCAGTACTTC	CASSSNNGRKETQYF	-	-	TRBV27	TRBJ2-5